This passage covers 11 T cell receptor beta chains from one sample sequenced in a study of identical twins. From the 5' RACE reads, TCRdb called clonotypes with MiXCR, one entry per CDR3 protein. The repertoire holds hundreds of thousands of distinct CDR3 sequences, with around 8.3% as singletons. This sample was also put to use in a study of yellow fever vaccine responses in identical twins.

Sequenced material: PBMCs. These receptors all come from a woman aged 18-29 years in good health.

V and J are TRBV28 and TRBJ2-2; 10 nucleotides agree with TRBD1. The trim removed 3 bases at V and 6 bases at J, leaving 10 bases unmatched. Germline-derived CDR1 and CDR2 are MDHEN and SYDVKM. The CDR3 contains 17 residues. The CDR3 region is CASSLERQGARSGELFF. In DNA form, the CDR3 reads TGTGCCAGCAGTTTGGAACGACAGGGGGCGCGTTCCGGGGAGCTGTTTTTT.

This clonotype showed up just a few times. CDR3 coding DNA: TGTGCCACCAGCAAAGGGAGAGGGGGGTACGAGCAGTACTTC. It codes for CATSKGRGGYEQYF. The genes are TRBV15 and TRBJ2-7; D may match TRBD1 or TRBD2 (6 bases each). This CDR3 has 14 residues. The V gene's germline CDR1 is LNHNV and CDR2 YYDKDF (reference sequence). The V and J ends lost 4 bases and 4 bases respectively, with 14 bases between them.

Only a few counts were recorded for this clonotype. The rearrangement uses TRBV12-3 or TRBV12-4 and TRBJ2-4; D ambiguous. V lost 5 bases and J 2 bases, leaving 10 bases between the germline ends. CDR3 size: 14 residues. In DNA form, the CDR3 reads TGTGCCAGCAGTCCCCCTATTTCCAAAAACATTCAGTACTTC. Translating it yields CASSPPISKNIQYF.

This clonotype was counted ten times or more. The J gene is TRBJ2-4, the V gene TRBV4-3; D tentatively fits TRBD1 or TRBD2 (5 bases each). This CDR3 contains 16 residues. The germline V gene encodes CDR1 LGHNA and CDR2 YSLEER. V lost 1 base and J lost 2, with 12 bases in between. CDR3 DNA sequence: TGCGCCAGCAGCCAAGCGGGGCTGGGTTCCAAAAACATTCAGTACTTC. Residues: CASSQAGLGSKNIQYF.

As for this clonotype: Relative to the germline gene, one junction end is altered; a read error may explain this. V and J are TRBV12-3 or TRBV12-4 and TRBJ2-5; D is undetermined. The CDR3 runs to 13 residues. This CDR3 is CGSSLVNQETQYF. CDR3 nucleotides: TGTGGCAGCAGTTTAGTAAATCAAGAGACCCAGTACTTC.

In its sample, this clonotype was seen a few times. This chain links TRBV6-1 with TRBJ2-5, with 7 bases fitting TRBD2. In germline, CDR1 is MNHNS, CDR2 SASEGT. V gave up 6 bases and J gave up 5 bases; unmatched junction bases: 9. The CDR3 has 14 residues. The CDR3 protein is CASSLITSEETQYF. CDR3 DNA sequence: TGTGCCAGCAGCCTGATCACTAGCGAGGAGACCCAGTACTTC.

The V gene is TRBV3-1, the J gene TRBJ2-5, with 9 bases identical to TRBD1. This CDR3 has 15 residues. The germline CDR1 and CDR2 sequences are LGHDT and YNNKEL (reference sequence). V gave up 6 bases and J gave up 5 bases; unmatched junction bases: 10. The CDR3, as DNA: TGTGCCAGCAGACAGATACAGGGGGCGGGGGAGACCCAGTACTTC. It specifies CASRQIQGAGETQYF.

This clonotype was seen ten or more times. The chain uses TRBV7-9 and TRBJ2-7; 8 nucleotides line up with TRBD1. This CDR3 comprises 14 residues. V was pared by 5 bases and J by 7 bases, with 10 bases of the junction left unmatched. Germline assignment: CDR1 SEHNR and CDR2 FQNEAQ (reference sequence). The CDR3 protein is CASSRQGSWREQYF. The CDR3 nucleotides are TGTGCCAGCAGCCGACAGGGGTCCTGGAGGGAGCAGTACTTC.

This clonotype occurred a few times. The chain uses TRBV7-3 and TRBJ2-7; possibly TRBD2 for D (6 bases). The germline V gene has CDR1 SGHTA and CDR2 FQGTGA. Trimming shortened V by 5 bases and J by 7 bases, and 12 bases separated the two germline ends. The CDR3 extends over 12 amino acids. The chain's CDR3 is CASSNGGLEQYF. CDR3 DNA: TGTGCCAGCAGCAATGGAGGGTTGGAGCAGTACTTC.

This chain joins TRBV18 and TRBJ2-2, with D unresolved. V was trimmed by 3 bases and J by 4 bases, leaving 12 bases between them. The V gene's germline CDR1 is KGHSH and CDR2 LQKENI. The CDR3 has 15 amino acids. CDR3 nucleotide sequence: TGTGCCAGCTCACCGGAAGGTGTGAGCACCGGGGAGCTGTTTTTT. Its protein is CASSPEGVSTGELFF.

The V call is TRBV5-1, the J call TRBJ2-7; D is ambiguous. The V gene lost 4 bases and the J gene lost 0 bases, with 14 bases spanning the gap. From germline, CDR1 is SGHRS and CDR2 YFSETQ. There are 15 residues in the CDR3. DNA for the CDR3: TGCGCCAGCAGCGAGGATGACGAGAGCTCCTACGAGCAGTACTTC. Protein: CASSEDDESSYEQYF.